This TCR beta chain was identified during a study of T cell responses to AZD1222 COVID-19 vaccine. The J segment lost 6 bases and the V segment lost 5 bases, leaving 4 bases of the junction unmatched. The CDR3 has 13 residues. The germline CDR1 and CDR2 sequences are MNHEY and SVGAGI. General observations from the study: An increase in Spike-specific TCR breadth and depth was observed after two AZD1222 doses. Unmutated variant regions are reportedly targeted by nearly half of spike-specific TCRs. Researchers report vaccine-associated CD4 TCRs spanning spike, with dominance at 160-218 and 743-854. No day 14 peak samples; only post-peak repertoires were characterized.

The method was immunoSEQ multiplex PCR; TCRdb's version includes in-frame clones alone and lacks a portion of them. This table has some 170,000 clones, 85% to 95% appearing once. To note about this clone: The antigen remains undetermined.

The chain carries TRBV6-5 and TRBJ1-2; 9 positions agree with TRBD1. This specimen was peripheral blood, taken on day 0 of AZD1222 vaccination. This sequence originates from an adult in good health. The CDR3 sequence: CASSPGTGNGYTF. DNA of the CDR3: TGTGCCAGCAGTCCCGGGACAGGGAATGGCTACACCTTC.